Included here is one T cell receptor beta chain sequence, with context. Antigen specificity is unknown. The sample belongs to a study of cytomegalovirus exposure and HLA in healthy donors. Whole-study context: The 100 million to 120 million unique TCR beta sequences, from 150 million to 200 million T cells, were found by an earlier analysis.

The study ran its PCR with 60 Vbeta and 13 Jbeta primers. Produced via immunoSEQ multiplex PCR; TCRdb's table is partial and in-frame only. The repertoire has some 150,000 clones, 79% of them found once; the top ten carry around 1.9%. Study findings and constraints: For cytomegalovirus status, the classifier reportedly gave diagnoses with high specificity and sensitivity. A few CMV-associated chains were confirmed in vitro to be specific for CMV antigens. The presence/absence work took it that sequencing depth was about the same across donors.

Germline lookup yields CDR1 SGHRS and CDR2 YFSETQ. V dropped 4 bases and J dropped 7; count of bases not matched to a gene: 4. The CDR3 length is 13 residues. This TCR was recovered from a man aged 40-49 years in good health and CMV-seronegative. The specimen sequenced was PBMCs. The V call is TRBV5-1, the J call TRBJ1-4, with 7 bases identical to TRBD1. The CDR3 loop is CASSTGQVEKLFF. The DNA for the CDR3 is TGCGCCAGCAGCACCGGACAGGTTGAAAAACTGTTTTTT.